What follows describes a single T cell receptor (beta chain). Its cognate antigen is unknown. The entry originates in a study of T cell repertoires in cytomegalovirus infection. Across the whole study: Selected CMV epitopes included recently identified HLA-C-restricted ones as well as well-studied HLA-B-restricted ones. It can be stated that public TCR beta signatures indicated CMV infection as well as a matching HLA type. General study points: It was HLA-C-restricted CMV-specific TCR beta clonotypes that dominated the response ex vivo.

Each CDR3 protein gets one entry after TCRdb re-called the reads with MiXCR. Altogether approximately 110,000 distinct CDR3 sequences are present, about 30% being singletons, with the ten largest covering around two fifths. The ends lost 6 bases at V and 4 bases at J; junction bases unmatched: 19. The CDR3 spans 18 residues. Germline values: CDR1 MGHRA, CDR2 YSYEKL. This chain links TRBV4-1 with TRBJ2-5, with TRBD1 matching 8 bases. The specimen was CD8+ T cells from cultured PBMCs, collected from culture after CMV antigen stimulation. The receptor comes from a human donor in good health (CMV status not recorded). Some clones in this sample may be carry-over from other donors' samples. CDR3 nucleotide sequence: TGCGCCAGCAGTCTCGGACAGGGCGATCTGGGTGCATTAGAGACCCAGTACTTC. This translates into CASSLGQGDLGALETQYF.